The T cell receptor beta chain under discussion was sequenced for a study of T cells in Graves' hyperthyroidism and ophthalmopathy. The overall study: It was at initial diagnosis, before any treatment, that peripheral blood was collected.

The CDR3 is made up of 18 amino acids. Per the germline V gene, CDR1 is KGHDR and CDR2 is SFDVKD. Trimming took 3 bases from V and 1 from J; bases not matched to a gene: 8. This clonotype was seen a handful of times. Researchers took RNA transcripts and amplified the TCR beta CDR3 regions from them. HTBI primers drove first-round RT-PCR of the TCR CDR3. TCRdb re-derived calls from the multiplex PCR reads in MiXCR, one entry per CDR3 protein. Among a few hundred thousand distinct CDR3 sequences listed, around a fifth were seen once. Subjects with ophthalmopathy showed a Clinical Activity Score no lower than 3, a NOSPECS grade no lower than 4, and a duration shorter than 3 months.

Sequencing used blood. This TCR was sampled from a woman in her 70s with Graves' ophthalmopathy. The rearrangement links TRBV24-1 to TRBJ2-3; the match to TRBD2 covers 11 bases. Here the CDR3 DNA reads TGTGCCACCAGTGATCCCGCCCCGGGACTAGCGGGCACAGATACGCAGTATTTT. It translates to CATSDPAPGLAGTDTQYF.